This T cell receptor beta chain was profiled in a study of identifying expanded T cells in peripheral blood. Findings of the study overall: Technical replicates showed about 1.1 changed clones; approximately 2 weeks roughly 16; four weeks 19.

V shed 4 bases and J 4 bases; nucleotides not matched to a gene: 8. CDR1 SGHRS and CDR2 YFSETQ come from the germline V gene. The length of the CDR3 is 15 residues. About this clone: The antigen remains undetermined.

Clones were sequenced by immunoSEQ multiplex PCR, and TCRdb holds only the in-frame ones, with some missing. The sample yields some 75,000 clones, 85% to 90% seen once. No infections or other immune events were documented during collection. The J gene is TRBJ2-3, the V gene TRBV5-1, with 8 bases aligning to TRBD2. The sequence was obtained from a person between 18 and 75 years old in good health. Sequencing was carried out using blood. CDR3 protein: CASSLGLAGSDTQYF. DNA for the CDR3: TGCGCCAGCAGCCTCGGACTAGCCGGTTCAGATACGCAGTATTTT.